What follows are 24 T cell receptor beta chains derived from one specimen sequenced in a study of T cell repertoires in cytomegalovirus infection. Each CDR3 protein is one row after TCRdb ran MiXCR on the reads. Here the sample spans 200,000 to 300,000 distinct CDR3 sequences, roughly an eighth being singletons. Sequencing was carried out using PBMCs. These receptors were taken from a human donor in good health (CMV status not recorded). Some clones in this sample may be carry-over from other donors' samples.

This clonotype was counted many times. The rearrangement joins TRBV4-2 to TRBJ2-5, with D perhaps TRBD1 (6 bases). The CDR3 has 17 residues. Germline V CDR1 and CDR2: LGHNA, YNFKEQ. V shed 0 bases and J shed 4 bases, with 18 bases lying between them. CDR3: CASSQDQETGSGETQYF. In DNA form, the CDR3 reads TGTGCCAGCAGCCAAGATCAGGAGACAGGTTCAGGAGAGACCCAGTACTTC.

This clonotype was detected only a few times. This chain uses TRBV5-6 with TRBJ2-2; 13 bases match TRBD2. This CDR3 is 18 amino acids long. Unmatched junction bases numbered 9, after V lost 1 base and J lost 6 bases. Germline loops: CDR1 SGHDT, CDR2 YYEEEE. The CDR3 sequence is CASSLYGLAGDTSGELFF. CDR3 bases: TGTGCCAGCAGCTTGTACGGACTAGCGGGAGATACATCCGGGGAGCTGTTTTTT.

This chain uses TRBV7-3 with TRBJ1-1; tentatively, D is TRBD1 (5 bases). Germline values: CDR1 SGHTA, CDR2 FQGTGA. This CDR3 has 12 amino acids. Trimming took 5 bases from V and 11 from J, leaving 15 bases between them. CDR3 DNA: TGTGCCAGCAGCCCCTCGGGGGGACTGGCTTTCTTT. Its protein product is CASSPSGGLAFF.

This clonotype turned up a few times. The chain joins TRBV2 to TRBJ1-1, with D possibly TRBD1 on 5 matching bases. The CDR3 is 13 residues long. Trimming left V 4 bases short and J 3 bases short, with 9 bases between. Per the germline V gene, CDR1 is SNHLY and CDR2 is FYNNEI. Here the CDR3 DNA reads TGTGCCAGCAGTGGGGAGGGACACACTGAAGCTTTCTTT. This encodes CASSGEGHTEAFF.

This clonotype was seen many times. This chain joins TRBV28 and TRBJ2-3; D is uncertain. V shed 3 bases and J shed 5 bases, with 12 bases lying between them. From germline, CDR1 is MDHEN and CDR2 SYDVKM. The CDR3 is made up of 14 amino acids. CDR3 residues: CASSFESFGDTQYF. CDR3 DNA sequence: TGTGCCAGCAGTTTTGAAAGTTTTGGAGATACGCAGTATTTT.

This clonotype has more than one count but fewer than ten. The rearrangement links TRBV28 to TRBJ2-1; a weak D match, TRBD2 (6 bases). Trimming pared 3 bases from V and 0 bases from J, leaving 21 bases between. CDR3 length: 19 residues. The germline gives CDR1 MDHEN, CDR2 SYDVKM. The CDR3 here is CASSFSMLLAPSSYNEQFF. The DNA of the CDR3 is TGTGCCAGCAGTTTCTCAATGTTACTAGCACCGAGCTCCTACAATGAGCAGTTCTTC.

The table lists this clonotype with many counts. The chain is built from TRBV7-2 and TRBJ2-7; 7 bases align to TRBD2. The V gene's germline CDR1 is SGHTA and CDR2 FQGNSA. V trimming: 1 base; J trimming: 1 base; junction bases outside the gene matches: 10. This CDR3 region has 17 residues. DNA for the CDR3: TGTGCCAGCAGCTTAGGAGTCCTAGCGGTGGGTTCCTACGAGCAGTACTTC. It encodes CASSLGVLAVGSYEQYF.

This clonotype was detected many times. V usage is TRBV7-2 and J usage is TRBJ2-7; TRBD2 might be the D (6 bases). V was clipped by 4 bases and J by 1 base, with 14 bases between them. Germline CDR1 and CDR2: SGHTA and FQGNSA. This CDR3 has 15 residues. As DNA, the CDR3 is TGTGCCAGCAGCTGGAGGGGCTCCGTTTCCTACGAGCAGTACTTC. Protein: CASSWRGSVSYEQYF.

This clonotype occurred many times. CDR3 region: CASSLEPRVQETQYF. The CDR3 coding sequence is TGTGCCAGCAGCTTAGAACCAAGGGTCCAAGAGACCCAGTACTTC. This chain joins TRBV7-8 and TRBJ2-5; D ambiguous. Germline-derived CDR1 and CDR2 are SGHVS and FQNEAQ. The CDR3 has 15 residues. V was cut by 1 base and J by 1 base, with 10 bases left in between.

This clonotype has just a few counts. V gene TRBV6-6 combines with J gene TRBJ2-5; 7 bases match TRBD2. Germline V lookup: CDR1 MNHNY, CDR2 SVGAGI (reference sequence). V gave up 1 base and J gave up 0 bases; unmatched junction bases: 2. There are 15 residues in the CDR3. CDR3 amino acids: CASSYWRGNQETQYF. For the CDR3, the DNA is TGTGCCAGCAGTTACTGGCGGGGGAACCAAGAGACCCAGTACTTC.

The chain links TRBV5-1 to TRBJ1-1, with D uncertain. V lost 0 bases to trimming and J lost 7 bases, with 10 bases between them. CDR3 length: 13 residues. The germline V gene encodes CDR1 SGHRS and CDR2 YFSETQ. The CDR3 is CASSLAWQLEAFF. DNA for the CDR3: TGCGCCAGCAGCTTGGCGTGGCAACTTGAAGCTTTCTTT.

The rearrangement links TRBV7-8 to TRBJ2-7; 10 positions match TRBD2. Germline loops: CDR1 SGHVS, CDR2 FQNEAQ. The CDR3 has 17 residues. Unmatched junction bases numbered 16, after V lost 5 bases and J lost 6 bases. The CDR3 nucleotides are TGTGCCAGCAGCCGACCGGGACTAGCGAGATTAGTGGGCGAGCAGTACTTC. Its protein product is CASSRPGLARLVGEQYF.

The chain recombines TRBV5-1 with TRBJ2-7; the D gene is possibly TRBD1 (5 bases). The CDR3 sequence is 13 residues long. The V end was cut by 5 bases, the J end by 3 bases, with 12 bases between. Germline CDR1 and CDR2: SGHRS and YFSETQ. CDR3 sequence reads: CASRLTEFYEQYF. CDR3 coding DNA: TGCGCCAGCAGATTGACAGAATTCTACGAGCAGTACTTC.

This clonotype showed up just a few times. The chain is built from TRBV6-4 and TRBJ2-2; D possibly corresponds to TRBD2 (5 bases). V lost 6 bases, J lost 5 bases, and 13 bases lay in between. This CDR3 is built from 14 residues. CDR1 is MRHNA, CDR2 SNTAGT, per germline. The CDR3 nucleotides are TGTGCCAGCAGCCCCGAAGGAGGAACCGGGGAGCTGTTTTTT. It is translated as CASSPEGGTGELFF.

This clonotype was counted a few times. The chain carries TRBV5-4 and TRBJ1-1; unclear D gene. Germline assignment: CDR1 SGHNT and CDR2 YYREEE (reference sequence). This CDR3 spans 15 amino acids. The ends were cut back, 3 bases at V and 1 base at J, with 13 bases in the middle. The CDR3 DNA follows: TGTGCCAGCAGCTCCCCAAACGCTGAGAACACTGAAGCTTTCTTT. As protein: CASSSPNAENTEAFF.

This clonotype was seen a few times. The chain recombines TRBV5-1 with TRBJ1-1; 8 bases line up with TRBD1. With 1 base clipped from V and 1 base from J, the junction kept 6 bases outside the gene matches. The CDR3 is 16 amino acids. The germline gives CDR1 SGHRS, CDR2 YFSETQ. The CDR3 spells CASSLTGGQGNTEAFF. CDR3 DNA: TGCGCCAGCAGCTTGACGGGCGGACAGGGGAACACTGAAGCTTTCTTT.

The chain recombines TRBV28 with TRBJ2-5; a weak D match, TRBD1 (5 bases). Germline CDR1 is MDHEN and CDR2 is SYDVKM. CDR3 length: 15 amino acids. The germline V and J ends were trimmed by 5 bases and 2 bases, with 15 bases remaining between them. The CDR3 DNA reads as TGTGCCAGCAGTCTCCCGGCAGGGCTTCAAGAGACCCAGTACTTC. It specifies CASSLPAGLQETQYF.

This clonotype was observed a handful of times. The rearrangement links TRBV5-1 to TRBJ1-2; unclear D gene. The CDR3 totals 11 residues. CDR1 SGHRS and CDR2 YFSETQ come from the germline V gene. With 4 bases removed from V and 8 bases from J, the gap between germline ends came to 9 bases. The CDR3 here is CASSPERGYTF. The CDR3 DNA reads TGCGCCAGCAGCCCCGAGCGAGGCTACACCTTC.

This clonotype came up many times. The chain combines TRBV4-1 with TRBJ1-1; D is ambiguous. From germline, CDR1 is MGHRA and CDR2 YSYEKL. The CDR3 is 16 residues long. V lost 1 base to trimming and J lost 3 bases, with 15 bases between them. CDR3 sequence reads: CASSQAGPDVDTEAFF. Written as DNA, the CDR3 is TGCGCCAGCAGCCAAGCCGGCCCTGATGTAGACACTGAAGCTTTCTTT.

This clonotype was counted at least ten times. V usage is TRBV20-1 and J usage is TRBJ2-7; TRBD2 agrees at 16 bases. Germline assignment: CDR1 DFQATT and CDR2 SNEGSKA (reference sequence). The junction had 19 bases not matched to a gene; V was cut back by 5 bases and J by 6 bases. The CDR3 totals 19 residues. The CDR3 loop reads CSAPPQHGTSGRVRGEQYF. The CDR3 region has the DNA TGCAGTGCTCCCCCCCAACACGGGACTAGCGGGAGGGTCCGCGGCGAGCAGTACTTC.

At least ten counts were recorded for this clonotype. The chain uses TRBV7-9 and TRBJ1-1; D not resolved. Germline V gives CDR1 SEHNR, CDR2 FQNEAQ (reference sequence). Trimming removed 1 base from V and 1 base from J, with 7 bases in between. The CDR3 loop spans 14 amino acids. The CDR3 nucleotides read TGTGCCAGCAGCTTAGACATACCGAACACTGAAGCTTTCTTT. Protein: CASSLDIPNTEAFF.

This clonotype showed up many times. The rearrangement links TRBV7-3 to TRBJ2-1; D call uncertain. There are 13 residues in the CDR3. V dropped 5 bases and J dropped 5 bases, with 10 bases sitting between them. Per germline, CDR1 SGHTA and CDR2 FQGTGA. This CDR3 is CASSVNVDNEQFF. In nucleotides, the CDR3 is TGTGCCAGCAGCGTAAACGTGGACAATGAGCAGTTCTTC.

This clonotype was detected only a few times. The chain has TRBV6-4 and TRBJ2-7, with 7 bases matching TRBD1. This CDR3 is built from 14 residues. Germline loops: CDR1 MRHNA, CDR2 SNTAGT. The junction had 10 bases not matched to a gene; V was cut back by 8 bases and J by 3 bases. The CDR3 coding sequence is TGTGCCAGCTCTACAGGGGTCCTCCTCTACGAGCAGTACTTC. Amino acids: CASSTGVLLYEQYF.

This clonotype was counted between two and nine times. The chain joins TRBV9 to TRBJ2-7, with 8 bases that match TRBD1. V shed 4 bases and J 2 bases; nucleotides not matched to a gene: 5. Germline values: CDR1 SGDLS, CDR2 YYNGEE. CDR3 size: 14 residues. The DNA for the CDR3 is TGTGCCAGCAGCCCCCGGACAGGGACCTACGAGCAGTACTTC. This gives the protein CASSPRTGTYEQYF.